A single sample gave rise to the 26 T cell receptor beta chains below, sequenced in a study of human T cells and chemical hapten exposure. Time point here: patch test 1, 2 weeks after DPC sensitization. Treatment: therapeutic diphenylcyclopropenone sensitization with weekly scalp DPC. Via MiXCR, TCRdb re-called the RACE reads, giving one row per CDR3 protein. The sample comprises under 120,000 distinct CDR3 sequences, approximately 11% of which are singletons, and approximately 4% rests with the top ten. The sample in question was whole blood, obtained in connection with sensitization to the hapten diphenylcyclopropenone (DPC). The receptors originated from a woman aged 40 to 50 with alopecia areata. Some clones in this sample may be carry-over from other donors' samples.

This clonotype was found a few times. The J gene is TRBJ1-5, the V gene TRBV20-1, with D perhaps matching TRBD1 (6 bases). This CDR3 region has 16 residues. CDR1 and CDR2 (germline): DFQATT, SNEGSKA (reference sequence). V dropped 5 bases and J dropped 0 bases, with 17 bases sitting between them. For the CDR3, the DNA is TGCAGTGCTCATACAGGGTCTTGGGGTAGCAATCAGCCCCAGCATTTT. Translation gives CSAHTGSWGSNQPQHF.

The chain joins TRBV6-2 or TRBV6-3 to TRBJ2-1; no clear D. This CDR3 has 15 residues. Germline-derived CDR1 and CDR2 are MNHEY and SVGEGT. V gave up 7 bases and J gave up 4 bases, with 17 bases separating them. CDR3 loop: CASTRTPAEYNEQFF. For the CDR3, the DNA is TGTGCCAGCACCCGGACCCCTGCCGAATACAATGAGCAGTTCTTC.

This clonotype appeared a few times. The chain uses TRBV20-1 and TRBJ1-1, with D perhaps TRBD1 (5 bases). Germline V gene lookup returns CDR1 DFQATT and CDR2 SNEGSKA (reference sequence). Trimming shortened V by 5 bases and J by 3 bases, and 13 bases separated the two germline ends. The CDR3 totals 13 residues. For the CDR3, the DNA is TGCAGTGCTCGAAGGGGAGAGGACACTGAAGCTTTCTTT. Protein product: CSARRGEDTEAFF.

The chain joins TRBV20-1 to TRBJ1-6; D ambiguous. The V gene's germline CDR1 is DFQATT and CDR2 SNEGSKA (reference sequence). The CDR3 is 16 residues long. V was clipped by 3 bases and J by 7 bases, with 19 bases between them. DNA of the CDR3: TGCAGTGCTAGTGTGTCGTCCCGGACCCGAAATTCACCCCTCCACTTT. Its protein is CSASVSSRTRNSPLHF.

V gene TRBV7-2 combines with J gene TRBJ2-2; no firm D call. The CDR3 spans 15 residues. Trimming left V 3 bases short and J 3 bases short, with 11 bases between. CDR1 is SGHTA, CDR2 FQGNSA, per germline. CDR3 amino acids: CASSFDGRHTGELFF. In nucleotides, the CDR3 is TGTGCCAGCAGCTTCGACGGAAGGCACACCGGGGAGCTGTTTTTT.

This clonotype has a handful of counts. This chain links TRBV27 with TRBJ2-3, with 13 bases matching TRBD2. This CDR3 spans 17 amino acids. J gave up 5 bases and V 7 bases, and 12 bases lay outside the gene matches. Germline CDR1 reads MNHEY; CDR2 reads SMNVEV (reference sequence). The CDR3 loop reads CASKLAGGWVTRDTQYF. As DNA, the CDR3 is TGTGCCAGCAAACTAGCGGGAGGGTGGGTCACAAGAGATACGCAGTATTTT.

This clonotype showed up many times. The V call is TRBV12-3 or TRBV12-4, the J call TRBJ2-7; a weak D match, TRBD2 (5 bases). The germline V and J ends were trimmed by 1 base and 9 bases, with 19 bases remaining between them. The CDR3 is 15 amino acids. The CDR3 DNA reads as TGTGCCAGCAGTTTAGGCCAGGAGGCAGCAACATGGCAGTACTTC. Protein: CASSLGQEAATWQYF.

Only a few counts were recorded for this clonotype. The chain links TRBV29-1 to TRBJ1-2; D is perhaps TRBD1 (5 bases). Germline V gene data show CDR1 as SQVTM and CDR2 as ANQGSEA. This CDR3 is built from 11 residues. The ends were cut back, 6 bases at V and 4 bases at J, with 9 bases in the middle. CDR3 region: CSVDSIYGYTF. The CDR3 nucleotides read TGCAGCGTCGACAGCATCTATGGCTACACCTTC.

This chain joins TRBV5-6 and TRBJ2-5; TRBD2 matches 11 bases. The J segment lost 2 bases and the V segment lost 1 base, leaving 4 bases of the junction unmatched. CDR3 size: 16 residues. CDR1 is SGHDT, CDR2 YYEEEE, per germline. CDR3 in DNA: TGTGCCAGCAGCTTGAGAGGGACTAGCGGACAAGAGACCCAGTACTTC. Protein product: CASSLRGTSGQETQYF.

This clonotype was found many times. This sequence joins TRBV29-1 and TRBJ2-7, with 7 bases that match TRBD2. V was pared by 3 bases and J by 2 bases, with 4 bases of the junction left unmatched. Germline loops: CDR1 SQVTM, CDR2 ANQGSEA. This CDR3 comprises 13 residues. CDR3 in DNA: TGCAGCGTTGAGGTAGGACTAGCCTACGAGCAGTACTTC. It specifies CSVEVGLAYEQYF.

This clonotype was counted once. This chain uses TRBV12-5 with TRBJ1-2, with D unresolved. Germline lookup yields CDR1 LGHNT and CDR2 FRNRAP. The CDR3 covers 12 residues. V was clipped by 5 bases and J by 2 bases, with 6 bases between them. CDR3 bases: TGTGCTAGTGGTGCGGACAACTATGGCTACACCTTC. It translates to CASGADNYGYTF.

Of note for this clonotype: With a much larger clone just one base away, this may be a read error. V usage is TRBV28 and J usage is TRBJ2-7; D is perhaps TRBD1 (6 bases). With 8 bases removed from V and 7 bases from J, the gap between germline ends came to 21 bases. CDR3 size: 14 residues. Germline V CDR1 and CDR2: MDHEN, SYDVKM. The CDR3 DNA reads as TGTGCCAGCTGTCGCACCGGGACAATAGAAGAGCAGTACTTC. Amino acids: CASCRTGTIEEQYF.

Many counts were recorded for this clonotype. The CDR3, as DNA: TGTGCCAGCAGCTCCACTTCCGGTATCACGAGCTCCTACGAGCAGTACTTC. Encoded protein: CASSSTSGITSSYEQYF. V gene TRBV11-2 combines with J gene TRBJ2-7; D unclear. The CDR3 is 17 amino acids. Germline V lookup: CDR1 SGHAT, CDR2 FQNNGV. V lost 4 bases, J lost 0 bases, and 19 bases lay in between.

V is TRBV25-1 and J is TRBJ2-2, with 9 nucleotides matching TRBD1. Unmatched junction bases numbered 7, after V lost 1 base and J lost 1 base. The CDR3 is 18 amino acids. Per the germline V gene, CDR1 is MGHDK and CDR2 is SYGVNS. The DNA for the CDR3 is TGTGCCAGCAGTGAATCCCCCACGGGACAGGGGAACACCGGGGAGCTGTTTTTT. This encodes CASSESPTGQGNTGELFF.

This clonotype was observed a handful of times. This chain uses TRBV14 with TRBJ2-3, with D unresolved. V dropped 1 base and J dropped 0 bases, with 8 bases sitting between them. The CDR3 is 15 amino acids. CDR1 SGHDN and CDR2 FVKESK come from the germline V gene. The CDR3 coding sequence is TGTGCCAGCAGCCAAGGGCTCGGCAGCACAGATACGCAGTATTTT. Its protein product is CASSQGLGSTDTQYF.

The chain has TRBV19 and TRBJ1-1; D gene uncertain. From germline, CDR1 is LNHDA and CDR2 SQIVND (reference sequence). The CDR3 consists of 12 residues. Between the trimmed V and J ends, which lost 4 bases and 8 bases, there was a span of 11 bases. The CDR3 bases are TGTGCCAGTAGTACCACCGTTGGGGAAGCTTTCTTT. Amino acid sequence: CASSTTVGEAFF.

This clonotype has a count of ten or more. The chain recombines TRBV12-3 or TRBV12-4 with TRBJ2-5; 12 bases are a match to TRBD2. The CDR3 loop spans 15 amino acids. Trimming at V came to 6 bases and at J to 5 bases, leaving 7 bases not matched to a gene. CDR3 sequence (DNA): TGTGCCAGCAGCCCTAGCGGGAGGGCCGGGGAGACCCAGTACTTC. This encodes CASSPSGRAGETQYF.

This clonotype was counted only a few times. CDR3 sequence: CASSLASSGRTNEQFF. The CDR3 nucleotides are TGTGCCAGCAGCTTGGCCTCTAGCGGGAGGACAAATGAGCAGTTCTTC. This chain joins TRBV5-6 and TRBJ2-1, with 11 bases fitting TRBD2. V shed 0 bases and J 7 bases; nucleotides not matched to a gene: 6. The CDR3 has 16 amino acids. Germline lookup yields CDR1 SGHDT and CDR2 YYEEEE.

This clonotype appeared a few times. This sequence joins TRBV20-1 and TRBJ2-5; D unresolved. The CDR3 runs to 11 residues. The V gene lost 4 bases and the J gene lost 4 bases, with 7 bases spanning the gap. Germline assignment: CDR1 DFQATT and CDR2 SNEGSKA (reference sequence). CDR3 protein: CSANHRETQYF. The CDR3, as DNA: TGCAGTGCTAATCATCGAGAGACCCAGTACTTC.

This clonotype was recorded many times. For the CDR3, the DNA is TGCGCCAGCAGTGGGCCGGGACTAGCGGGCCACTTTTTCGACGAGCAGTACTTC. It specifies CASSGPGLAGHFFDEQYF. The gene calls are TRBV10-2 and TRBJ2-7; TRBD2 matches 12 bases. Germline V gene lookup returns CDR1 WSHSY and CDR2 SAAADI. J was trimmed by 5 bases and V by 4 bases; bases with no gene match: 15. The CDR3 loop spans 18 amino acids.

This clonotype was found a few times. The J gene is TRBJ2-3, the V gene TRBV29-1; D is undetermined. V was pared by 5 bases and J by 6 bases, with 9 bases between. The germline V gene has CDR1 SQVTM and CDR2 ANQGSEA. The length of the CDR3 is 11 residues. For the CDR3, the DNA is TGCAGCGTTCCCTCCGTGGATACGCAGTATTTT. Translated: CSVPSVDTQYF.

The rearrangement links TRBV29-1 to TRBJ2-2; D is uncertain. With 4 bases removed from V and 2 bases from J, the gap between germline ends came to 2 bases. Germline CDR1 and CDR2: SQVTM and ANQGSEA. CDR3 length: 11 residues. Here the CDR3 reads CSVANTGELFF. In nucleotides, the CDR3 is TGCAGCGTTGCCAACACCGGGGAGCTGTTTTTT.

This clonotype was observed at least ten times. The chain's CDR3 is CASSVEAGELFF. CDR3 sequence (DNA): TGTGCCAGCAGCGTCGAAGCCGGGGAGCTGTTTTTT. The chain links TRBV7-2 to TRBJ2-2; D remains ambiguous. This CDR3 is built from 12 residues. The ends were cut back, 5 bases at V and 6 bases at J, with 7 bases in the middle. The V gene's germline CDR1 is SGHTA and CDR2 FQGNSA.

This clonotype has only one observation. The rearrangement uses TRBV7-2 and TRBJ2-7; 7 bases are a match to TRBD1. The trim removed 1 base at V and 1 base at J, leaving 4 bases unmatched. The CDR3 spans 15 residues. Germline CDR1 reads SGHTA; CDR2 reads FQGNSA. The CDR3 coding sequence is TGTGCCAGCAGCTTAGGACAGGGTTATTCCTACGAGCAGTACTTC. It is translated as CASSLGQGYSYEQYF.

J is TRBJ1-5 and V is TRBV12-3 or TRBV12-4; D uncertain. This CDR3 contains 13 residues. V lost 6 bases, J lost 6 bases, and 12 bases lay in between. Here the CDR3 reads CASRPDGPQPQHF. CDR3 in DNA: TGTGCCAGCAGGCCGGACGGGCCTCAGCCCCAGCATTTT.

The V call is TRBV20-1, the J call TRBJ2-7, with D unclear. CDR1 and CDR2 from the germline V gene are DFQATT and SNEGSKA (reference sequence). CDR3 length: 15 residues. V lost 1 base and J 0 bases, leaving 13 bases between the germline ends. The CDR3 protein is CSARVLGSSSYEQYF. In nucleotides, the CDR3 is TGCAGTGCTAGAGTCTTGGGGTCTAGCTCCTACGAGCAGTACTTC.